The rows below give T cell receptor beta chains drawn from one sample of a study of neurological immune-mediated disorders. TCRdb used MiXCR to reprocess the 5' RACE reads, holding one entry per CDR3 protein. In the table there are approximately 26,000 distinct CDR3 sequences, 3% to 3.5% of which are singletons. Sequencing used PBMCs. All receptors come from a woman aged 30 to 39 with multiple sclerosis. Both conserved end residues are part of each CDR3. The order of the fields is CDR3 protein, CDR3 DNA, J gene, clone size, D gene, V gene. D genes are given only for firm matches. Clone size is given for some rows only: seen once, a few or many times, or a class if the clone is expanded.

CASSPPSGGEKLFF,TGTGCCAGCAGTCCACCCTCGGGAGGCGAAAAACTGTTTTTT,TRBJ1-4,many,-,TRBV28
CASSSLPRQGSTDTQYF,TGTGCCAGCAGCTCCTTACCCCGACAGGGCAGCACAGATACGCAGTATTTT,TRBJ2-3,many,TRBD1,TRBV9
CASSPMTGASYEQYF,TGTGCCAGCTCACCCATGACAGGGGCTTCCTACGAGCAGTACTTC,TRBJ2-7,many,TRBD1,TRBV18
CASSQELYGYGYTF,TGTGCCAGCAGCCAAGAATTGTACGGGTATGGCTACACCTTC,TRBJ1-2,many,-,TRBV3-1
CSARDGLGGGGTQYF,TGCAGTGCTAGAGATGGATTGGGCGGGGGTGGTACGCAGTATTTT,TRBJ2-3,many,TRBD2,TRBV20-1
CASSLNGRQGKEAQYF,TGCGCCAGCAGCTTGAATGGCAGGCAGGGGAAAGAGGCGCAGTATTTT,TRBJ2-3,many,-,TRBV5-1
CASSLGGDTEAFF,TGTGCCAGCAGTTTAGGAGGGGACACTGAAGCTTTCTTT,TRBJ1-1,many,-,TRBV12-3/TRBV12-4
CASTPGRAGLNNEQFF,TGTGCCAGCACCCCCGGGCGGGCAGGATTAAACAATGAGCAGTTCTTC,TRBJ2-1,many,-,TRBV12-3/TRBV12-4
CASSPGDGNQPQHF,TGTGCCAGCAGCCCAGGGGACGGAAATCAGCCCCAGCATTTT,TRBJ1-5,many,-,TRBV7-8
CSAPGTSGREETQYF,TGCAGTGCTCCTGGGACTAGCGGGAGAGAAGAGACCCAGTACTTC,TRBJ2-5,-,TRBD2,TRBV20-1
CASSQVGTTYNEQFF,TGCGCCAGCAGCCAAGTAGGGACAACCTACAATGAGCAGTTCTTC,TRBJ2-1,many,-,TRBV5-1
CASSLWYSYEQYF,TGTGCCAGCAGCCTTTGGTATTCCTACGAGCAGTACTTC,TRBJ2-7,many,-,TRBV7-2
CASSVATGGSGNTIYF,TGTGCCAGCAGCGTAGCTACAGGCGGTTCTGGAAACACCATATATTTT,TRBJ1-3,many,-,TRBV9
CASSRFGLSNQPQNF,TGTGCCAGCAGTAGGTTTGGTTTGAGCAATCAGCCCCAGAATTTT,TRBJ1-5,few,-,TRBV6-2/TRBV6-3
CSARAGQFNQPQNF,TGCAGTGCTAGAGCGGGACAGTTCAATCAGCCCCAGAATTTT,TRBJ1-5,-,TRBD1,TRBV20-1
CSVKDRGWQYF,TGCAGCGTAAAAGACAGGGGCTGGCAGTACTTC,TRBJ2-7,many,TRBD1,TRBV29-1
CASTRSGPSPEAFF,TGTGCCAGCACCCGGTCAGGTCCGTCCCCTGAAGCTTTCTTT,TRBJ1-1,many,-,TRBV5-5